The sequence of this T cell receptor beta chain was determined in a study of T cell responses to AZD1222 COVID-19 vaccine. Assay used: immunoSEQ multiplex PCR; TCRdb lists only in-frame clones, some missing. The sample contains approximately 100,000 clones, under 95% of which appear only once. This clone was picked up one time. Its antigen is undetermined. Findings of the study overall: Spike was spanned by vaccine-associated CD4 TCRs, which were dominant at 160-218 and 743-854. Nearly half of the spike-specific TCRs reportedly recognize variant regions that carry no mutations. Donors were largely white British and mainly female; clonal diversity was possibly underestimated. Repertoire sampling happened only post peak T cell response.

The receptor's source is an adult in good health. The specimen comprised peripheral blood, sampled on day 0 of AZD1222 vaccination.

The CDR3 protein is CASSGPSSYEQYF. As DNA, the CDR3 is TGTGCCAGCAGCGGCCCCAGCTCCTACGAGCAGTACTTC. This chain links TRBV5-4 with TRBJ2-7, with no clear D. The V gene lost 4 bases and the J gene lost 0 bases, with 8 bases spanning the gap. Germline V CDR1 and CDR2: SGHNT, YYREEE (reference sequence). The CDR3 loop spans 13 amino acids.